This is a list of T cell receptor beta chains from one sample in a study of Ad26.COV2.S vaccination and SARS-CoV-2 variants. Profiled with immunoSEQ multiplex PCR; TCRdb holds only in-frame clones, not every one. This repertoire shows about 480,000 clones, around 85% found once; its top ten account for over 10%. The sample here was peripheral blood, taken in a trial of Ad26.COV2.S vaccine versus placebo. These receptors were obtained from a person between 18 and 65 years old who received the Ad26.COV2.S COVID-19 vaccine or a placebo. The CDR3 runs from the conserved cysteine through the conserved F or W. The order of the fields is CDR3 protein, CDR3 DNA, D gene, V gene, J gene, clone size. A D gene is named only where the DNA matches it firmly. The size of a clone is reported for some rows only, either as once, few or many, or as a class for expanded clones.

cdr3_aa: CASSSLAGALTGANVLTF; cdr3_nt: TGTGCCAGCAGCTCACTAGCGGGAGCTCTAACTGGGGCCAACGTCCTGACTTTC; d_call: TRBD2; v_call: TRBV7-2; j_call: TRBJ2-6; clone_size: .
cdr3_aa: CASSQYRGDRVFGYTF; cdr3_nt: TGCGCCAGCAGCCAGTACCGCGGGGACAGGGTATTTGGCTACACCTTC; d_call: TRBD1; v_call: TRBV4-3; j_call: TRBJ1-2; clone_size: .
cdr3_aa: CASSQLPTLQETQYF; cdr3_nt: TGTGCCAGCAGCCAGCTCCCGACTCTTCAAGAGACCCAGTACTTC; d_call: .; v_call: TRBV14; j_call: TRBJ2-5; clone_size: .
cdr3_aa: CASSSRDQTYF; cdr3_nt: TGTGCCAGCAGCAGCCGGGACCAAACCTACTTC; d_call: .; v_call: TRBV7-8; j_call: TRBJ2-7; clone_size: .
cdr3_aa: CSVEGADRYSGANVLTF; cdr3_nt: TGCAGCGTTGAGGGTGCAGACCGATACTCTGGGGCCAACGTCCTGACTTTC; d_call: .; v_call: TRBV29-1; j_call: TRBJ2-6; clone_size: once
cdr3_aa: CASTRSGSQFF; cdr3_nt: TGTGCCAGCACCAGGAGCGGGAGCCAGTTCTTC; d_call: TRBD2; v_call: TRBV12-3/TRBV12-4; j_call: TRBJ2-1; clone_size: .
cdr3_aa: CASSRNRGAGANVLTF; cdr3_nt: TGTGCCAGCAGTCGAAACAGGGGAGCTGGGGCCAACGTCCTGACTTTC; d_call: TRBD1; v_call: TRBV6-6; j_call: TRBJ2-6; clone_size: .
cdr3_aa: CASSFFLPGQGTYEQYF; cdr3_nt: TGTGCCAGCAGTTTCTTCCTCCCGGGACAGGGGACCTACGAGCAGTACTTC; d_call: TRBD1; v_call: TRBV27; j_call: TRBJ2-7; clone_size: .
cdr3_aa: CASSAGFSYGYTF; cdr3_nt: TGTGCCAGCAGTGCGGGGTTTAGCTATGGCTACACCTTC; d_call: .; v_call: TRBV2; j_call: TRBJ1-2; clone_size: .
cdr3_aa: CASSLLAGGRSAYEQYF; cdr3_nt: TGTGCCAGCAGTTTACTAGCGGGAGGGCGTAGCGCCTACGAGCAGTACTTC; d_call: TRBD2; v_call: TRBV27; j_call: TRBJ2-7; clone_size: .
cdr3_aa: CATGTGGTQYF; cdr3_nt: TGTGCCACCGGGACCGGGGGGACGCAGTATTTT; d_call: TRBD2; v_call: TRBV24-1; j_call: TRBJ2-3; clone_size: .
cdr3_aa: CASSTPGGEAFF; cdr3_nt: TGTGCCAGTAGTACCCCAGGGGGTGAAGCTTTCTTT; d_call: TRBD1; v_call: TRBV19; j_call: TRBJ1-1; clone_size: .
cdr3_aa: CASSDSTTVSYEQYF; cdr3_nt: TGTGCCAGCAGTGACTCTACCACGGTTTCCTACGAGCAGTACTTC; d_call: .; v_call: TRBV2; j_call: TRBJ2-7; clone_size: .
cdr3_aa: CASSVTGSGLNSPLHF; cdr3_nt: TGTGCCAGCAGTGTAACAGGGTCGGGACTTAATTCACCCCTCCACTTT; d_call: .; v_call: TRBV28; j_call: TRBJ1-6; clone_size: .
cdr3_aa: CASSGTGTSGQRSSYNEQFF; cdr3_nt: TGTGCCAGCAGCGGGACCGGGACTAGCGGCCAAAGGAGCTCCTACAATGAGCAGTTCTTC; d_call: TRBD2; v_call: TRBV5-4; j_call: TRBJ2-1; clone_size: .